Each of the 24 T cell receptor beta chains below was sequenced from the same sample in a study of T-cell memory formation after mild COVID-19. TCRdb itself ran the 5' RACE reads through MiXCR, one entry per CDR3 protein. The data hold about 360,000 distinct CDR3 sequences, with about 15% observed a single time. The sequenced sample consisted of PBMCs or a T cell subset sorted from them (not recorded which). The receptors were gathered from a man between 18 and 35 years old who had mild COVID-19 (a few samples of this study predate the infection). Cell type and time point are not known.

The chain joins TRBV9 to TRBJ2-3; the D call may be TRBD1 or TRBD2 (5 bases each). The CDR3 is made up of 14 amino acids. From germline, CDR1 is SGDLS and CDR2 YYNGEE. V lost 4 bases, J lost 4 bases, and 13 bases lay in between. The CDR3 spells CASSMGTAADTQYF. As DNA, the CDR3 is TGTGCCAGCAGCATGGGGACCGCGGCAGATACGCAGTATTTT.

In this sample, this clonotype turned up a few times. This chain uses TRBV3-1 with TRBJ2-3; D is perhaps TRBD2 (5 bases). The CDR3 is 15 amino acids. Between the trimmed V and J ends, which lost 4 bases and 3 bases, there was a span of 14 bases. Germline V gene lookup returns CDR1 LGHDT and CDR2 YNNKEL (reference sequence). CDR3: CASSPGGDGTDTQYF. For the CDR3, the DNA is TGTGCCAGCAGCCCTGGAGGTGATGGTACAGATACGCAGTATTTT.

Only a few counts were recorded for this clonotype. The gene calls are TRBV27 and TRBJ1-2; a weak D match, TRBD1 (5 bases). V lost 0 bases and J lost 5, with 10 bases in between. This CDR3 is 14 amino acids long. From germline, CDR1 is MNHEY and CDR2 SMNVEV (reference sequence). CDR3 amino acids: CASSLSVGVYGYTF. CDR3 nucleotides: TGTGCCAGCAGTTTATCGGTGGGGGTTTATGGCTACACCTTC.

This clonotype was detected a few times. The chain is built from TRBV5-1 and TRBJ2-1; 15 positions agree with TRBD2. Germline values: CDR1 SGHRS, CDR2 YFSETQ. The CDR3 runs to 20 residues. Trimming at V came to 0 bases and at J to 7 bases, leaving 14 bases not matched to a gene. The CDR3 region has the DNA TGCGCCAGCAGCTTGGTCCTGTCTGGACTAGCGGGGGGGTGGCCAAATGAGCAGTTCTTC. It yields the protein CASSLVLSGLAGGWPNEQFF.

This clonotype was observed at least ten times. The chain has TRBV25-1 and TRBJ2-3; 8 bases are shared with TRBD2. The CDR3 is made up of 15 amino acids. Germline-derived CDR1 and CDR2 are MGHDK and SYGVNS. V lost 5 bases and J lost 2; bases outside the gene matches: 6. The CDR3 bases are TGTGCCAGCAGTCTGGCGGGGGGAACCACAGATACGCAGTATTTT. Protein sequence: CASSLAGGTTDTQYF.

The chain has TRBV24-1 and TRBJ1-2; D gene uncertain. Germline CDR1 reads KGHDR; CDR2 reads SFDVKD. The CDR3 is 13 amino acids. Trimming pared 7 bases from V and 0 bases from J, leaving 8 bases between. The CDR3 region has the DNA TGTGCCACCAGCCCGGGTCCTAACTATGGCTACACCTTC. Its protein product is CATSPGPNYGYTF.

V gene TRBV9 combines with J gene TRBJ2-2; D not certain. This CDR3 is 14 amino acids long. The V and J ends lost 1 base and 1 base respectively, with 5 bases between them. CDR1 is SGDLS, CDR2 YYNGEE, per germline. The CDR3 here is CASSVFWNTGELFF. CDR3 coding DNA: TGTGCCAGCAGCGTATTCTGGAACACCGGGGAGCTGTTTTTT.

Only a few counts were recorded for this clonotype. For the CDR3, the DNA is TGTGCCAGCAGTTTAATGGAAGGGGGGGGTTATGGCTACACCTTC. Translated, it gives CASSLMEGGGYGYTF. The V call is TRBV12-3 or TRBV12-4, the J call TRBJ1-2, with D perhaps matching TRBD1 (6 bases). V was pared by 2 bases and J by 5 bases, with 15 bases between. The CDR3 totals 15 residues.

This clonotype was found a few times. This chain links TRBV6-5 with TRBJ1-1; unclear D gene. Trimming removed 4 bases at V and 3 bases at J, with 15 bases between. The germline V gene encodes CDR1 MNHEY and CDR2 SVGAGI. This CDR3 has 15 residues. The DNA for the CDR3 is TGTGCCAGCAGTTCCACCACTGCCGGCGACACTGAAGCTTTCTTT. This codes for CASSSTTAGDTEAFF.

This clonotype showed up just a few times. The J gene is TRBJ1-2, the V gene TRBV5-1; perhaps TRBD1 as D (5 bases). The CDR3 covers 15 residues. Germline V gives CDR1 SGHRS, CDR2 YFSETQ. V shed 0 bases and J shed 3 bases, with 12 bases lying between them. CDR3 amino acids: CASSLGAGTDYGYTF. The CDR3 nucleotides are TGCGCCAGCAGCTTGGGGGCCGGGACGGACTATGGCTACACCTTC.

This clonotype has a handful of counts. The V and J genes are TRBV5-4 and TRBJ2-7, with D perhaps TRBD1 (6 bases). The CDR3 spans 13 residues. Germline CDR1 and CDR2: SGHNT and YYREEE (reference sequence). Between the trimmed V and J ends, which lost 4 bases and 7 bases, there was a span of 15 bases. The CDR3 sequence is CASSQFSGTEQYV. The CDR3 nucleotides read TGTGCCAGCAGCCAGTTCTCCGGGACAGAGCAGTACGTC.

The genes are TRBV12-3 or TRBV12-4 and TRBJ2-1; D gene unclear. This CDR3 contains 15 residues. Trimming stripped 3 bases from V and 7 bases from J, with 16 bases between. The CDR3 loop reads CASSFGASVLNEQFF. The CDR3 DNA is TGTGCCAGCAGTTTTGGAGCAAGTGTCCTGAATGAGCAGTTCTTC.

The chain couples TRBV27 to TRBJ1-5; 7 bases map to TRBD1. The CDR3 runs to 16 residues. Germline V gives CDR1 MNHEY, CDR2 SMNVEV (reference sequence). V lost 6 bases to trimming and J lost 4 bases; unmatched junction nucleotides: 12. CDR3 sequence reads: CASRSSGTEENQPQHF. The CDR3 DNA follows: TGTGCCAGCAGAAGTTCGGGGACAGAAGAAAATCAGCCCCAGCATTTT.

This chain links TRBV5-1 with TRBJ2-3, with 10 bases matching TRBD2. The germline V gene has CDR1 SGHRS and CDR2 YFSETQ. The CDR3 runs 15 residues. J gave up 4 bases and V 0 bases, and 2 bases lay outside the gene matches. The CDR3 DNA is TGCGCCAGCAGCTTGGACAGCGGGGGGGCAGATACGCAGTATTTT. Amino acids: CASSLDSGGADTQYF.

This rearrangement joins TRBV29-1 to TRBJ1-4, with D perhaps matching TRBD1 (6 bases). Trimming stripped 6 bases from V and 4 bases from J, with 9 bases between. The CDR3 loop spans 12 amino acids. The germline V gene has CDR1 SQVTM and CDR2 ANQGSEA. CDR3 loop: CSVKGGNEKLFF. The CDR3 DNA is TGCAGCGTGAAAGGGGGTAATGAAAAACTGTTTTTT.

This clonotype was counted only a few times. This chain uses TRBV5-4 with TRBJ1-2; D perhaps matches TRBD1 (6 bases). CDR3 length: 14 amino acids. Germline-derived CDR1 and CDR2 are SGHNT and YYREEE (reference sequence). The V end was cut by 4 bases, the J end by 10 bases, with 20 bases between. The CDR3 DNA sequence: TGTGCCAGCAGCCCCCGGGATGGGGGCTGGCACTACACCTTC. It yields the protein CASSPRDGGWHYTF.

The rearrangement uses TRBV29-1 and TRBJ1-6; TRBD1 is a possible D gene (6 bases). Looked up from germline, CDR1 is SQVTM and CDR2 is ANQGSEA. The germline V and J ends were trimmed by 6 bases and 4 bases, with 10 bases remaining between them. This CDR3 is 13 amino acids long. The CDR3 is CSVGADYNSPLHF. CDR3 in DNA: TGCAGCGTGGGGGCAGATTATAATTCACCCCTCCACTTT.

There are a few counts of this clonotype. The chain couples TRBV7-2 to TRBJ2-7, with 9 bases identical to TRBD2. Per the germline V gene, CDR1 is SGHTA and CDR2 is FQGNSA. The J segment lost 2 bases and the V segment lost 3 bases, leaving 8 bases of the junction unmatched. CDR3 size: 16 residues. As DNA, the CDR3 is TGTGCCAGCAGCTTGGGGGCCCTAGCGGGAACCTACGAGCAGTACGTC. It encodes CASSLGALAGTYEQYV.

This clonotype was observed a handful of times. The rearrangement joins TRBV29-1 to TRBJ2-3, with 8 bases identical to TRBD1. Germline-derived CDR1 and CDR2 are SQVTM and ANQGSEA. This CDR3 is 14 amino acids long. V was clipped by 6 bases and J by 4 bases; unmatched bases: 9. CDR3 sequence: CSVDDRGSADTQYF. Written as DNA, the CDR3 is TGCAGCGTAGACGACAGGGGATCGGCAGATACGCAGTATTTT.

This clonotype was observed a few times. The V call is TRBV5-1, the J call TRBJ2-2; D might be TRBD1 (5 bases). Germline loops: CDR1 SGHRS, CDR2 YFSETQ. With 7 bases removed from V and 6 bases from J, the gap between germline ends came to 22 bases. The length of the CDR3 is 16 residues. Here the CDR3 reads CASRGNQAGWSGELFF. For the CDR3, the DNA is TGCGCCAGCCGAGGCAATCAGGCAGGGTGGTCCGGGGAGCTGTTTTTT.

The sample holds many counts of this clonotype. CDR3 bases: TGTGCCAGCAGCCCCCAGGTTAATTCACCCCTCCACTTT. The encoded protein is CASSPQVNSPLHF. This rearrangement joins TRBV12-3 or TRBV12-4 to TRBJ1-6; D is uncertain. Between the trimmed V and J ends, which lost 6 bases and 6 bases, there was a span of 9 bases. CDR3 size: 13 residues.

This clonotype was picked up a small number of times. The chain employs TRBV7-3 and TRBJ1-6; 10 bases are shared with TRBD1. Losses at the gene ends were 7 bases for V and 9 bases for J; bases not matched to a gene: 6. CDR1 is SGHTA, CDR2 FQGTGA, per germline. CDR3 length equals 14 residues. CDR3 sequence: CASILDRGTSPLHF. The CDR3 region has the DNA TGTGCCAGCATCTTGGACAGGGGGACTTCACCCCTCCACTTT. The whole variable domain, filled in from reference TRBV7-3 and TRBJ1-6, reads GAGVSQTPSNKVTEKGKYVELRCDPISGHTALYWYRQSLGQGPEFLIYFQGTGAADDSGLPNDRFFAVRPEGSVSTLKIQRTERGDSAVYLCASILDRGTSPLHFGNGTRLTVT.

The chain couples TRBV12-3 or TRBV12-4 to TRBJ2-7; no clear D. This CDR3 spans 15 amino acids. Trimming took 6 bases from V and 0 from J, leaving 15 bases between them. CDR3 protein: CASSPPWTGSYEQYF. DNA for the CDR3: TGTGCCAGCAGCCCTCCTTGGACCGGCTCCTACGAGCAGTACTTC.

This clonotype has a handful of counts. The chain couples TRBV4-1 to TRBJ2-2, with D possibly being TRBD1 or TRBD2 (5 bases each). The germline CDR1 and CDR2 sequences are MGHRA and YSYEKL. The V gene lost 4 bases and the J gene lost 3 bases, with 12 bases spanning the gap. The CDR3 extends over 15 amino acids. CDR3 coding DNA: TGCGCCAGCAGCCCGGGACGTCGGGACACCGGGGAGCTGTTTTTT. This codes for CASSPGRRDTGELFF.